Following are 15 T cell receptor beta chains from one sample sequenced in a study of blood T cell repertoires in COVID-19. Only in-frame clones appear in the TCRdb table, and some are missing; sequencing was by immunoSEQ multiplex PCR. The profile shows 95,000 to 110,000 clones, more than 75% of them singletons. Sequences were obtained from peripheral blood. Source of these receptors: a human donor in a cohort sampled during active COVID-19.

The chain joins TRBV28 to TRBJ2-7, with 8 bases aligning to TRBD1. Germline V gene sequence: CDR1 MDHEN, CDR2 SYDVKM. Trimming removed 1 base from V and 3 bases from J; junction bases left unmatched: 8. The CDR3 is 16 amino acids. Written as DNA, the CDR3 is TGTGCCAGCAGTTTATCCTCGACAGGGGACGACTACGAGCAGTACTTC. This encodes CASSLSSTGDDYEQYF.

The chain couples TRBV6-5 to TRBJ1-4; D possibly corresponds to TRBD1 (6 bases). CDR1 is MNHEY and CDR2 is SVGAGI in the germline V gene. The germline V and J ends were trimmed by 8 bases and 6 bases, with 10 bases remaining between them. The CDR3 spans 12 residues. This CDR3 reads CASGRGDEKLFF. The CDR3 DNA is TGTGCCAGCGGCAGGGGAGATGAAAAACTGTTTTTT.

The V call is TRBV28, the J call TRBJ1-3; D ambiguous. V lost 8 bases and J lost 0, with 23 bases in between. This CDR3 is built from 18 residues. The germline gives CDR1 MDHEN, CDR2 SYDVKM. CDR3 in DNA: TGTGCCAGCTTGGCATTGGGAGACGGCGGTCTCTCTGGAAACACCATATATTTT. This codes for CASLALGDGGLSGNTIYF.

The table lists this clone with a count of one. This sequence joins TRBV10-1 and TRBJ2-4; 7 bases map to TRBD1. CDR3 length equals 14 residues. Germline CDR1 and CDR2: WNHNN and SYGVQD (reference sequence). V lost 6 bases, J lost 1 base, and 3 bases stayed unmatched. The CDR3 DNA reads as TGCGCCAGCAGCGAGACAGGGGCCAAAAACATTCAGTACTTC. Its translation: CASSETGAKNIQYF.

V is TRBV7-2 and J is TRBJ2-2; no reliable D call. Trimming removed 2 bases at V and 0 bases at J, with 4 bases between. This CDR3 has 14 amino acids. Germline CDR1 SGHTA, CDR2 FQGNSA. In DNA, the CDR3 is TGTGCCAGCAGCTTAACAGCGAACACCGGGGAGCTGTTTTTT. It translates to CASSLTANTGELFF.

The CDR3 protein is CASSPFGQFLYEQYF. CDR3 nucleotide sequence: TGTGCCAGCAGCCCCTTTGGACAGTTTCTCTACGAGCAGTACTTC. This chain joins TRBV7-2 and TRBJ2-7; maybe TRBD1 (6 bases). This CDR3 spans 15 amino acids. Trimming stripped 5 bases from V and 3 bases from J, with 17 bases between. CDR1 SGHTA and CDR2 FQGNSA come from the germline V gene.

The chain links TRBV5-5 to TRBJ2-3; D is unresolved. The CDR3 consists of 12 residues. The ends were cut back, 4 bases at V and 6 bases at J, with 9 bases in the middle. The germline gives CDR1 SGHKS, CDR2 YYEKEE (reference sequence). The CDR3 coding sequence is TGTGCCAGCAGCCCCGTGGCCGATACGCAGTATTTT. It encodes CASSPVADTQYF.

This clone was seen only once. V gene TRBV19 combines with J gene TRBJ2-3; 8 nucleotides line up with TRBD1. Germline CDR1 is LNHDA and CDR2 is SQIVND (reference sequence). V gave up 6 bases and J gave up 1 base; unmatched junction bases: 9. The CDR3 totals 16 residues. The chain's CDR3 is CASRKYRGQGTDTQYF. DNA of the CDR3: TGTGCCAGTAGGAAATACCGGGGACAGGGCACAGATACGCAGTATTTT.

This clone was seen once. This chain uses TRBV11-2 with TRBJ2-3, with 12 bases fitting TRBD2. Germline V gene lookup returns CDR1 SGHAT and CDR2 FQNNGV. This CDR3 region has 14 residues. With 7 bases clipped from V and 6 bases from J, the junction kept 5 bases outside the gene matches. The CDR3 reads CASNPGTSGDTQYF. The CDR3 DNA reads TGTGCCAGCAATCCCGGGACTAGCGGGGATACGCAGTATTTT.

The chain couples TRBV11-3 to TRBJ2-5, with TRBD1 matching over 7 bases. Germline assignment: CDR1 SGHNT and CDR2 YENEEA. After removal of 4 bases from V and 3 bases from J, the junction contained 8 bases not matched to a gene. This CDR3 comprises 15 residues. The CDR3 nucleotides are TGTGCCAGCAGCTCCCGTTTCGGGACAGAAGAGACCCAGTACTTC. Translation gives CASSSRFGTEETQYF. Supplemented by reference TRBV11-3 and TRBJ2-5, the full variable domain reads EAGVVQSPRYKIIEKKQPVAFWCNPISGHNTLYWYLQNLGQGPELLIRYENEEAVDDSQLPKDRFSAERLKGVDSTLKIQPAELGDSAVYLCASSSRFGTEETQYFGPGTRLLVL.

V gene TRBV6-5 combines with J gene TRBJ1-2; tentative D call: TRBD1 (5 bases). Germline CDR1 reads MNHEY; CDR2 reads SVGAGI. This CDR3 comprises 14 residues. V lost 6 bases, J lost 4 bases, and 15 bases lay in between. For the CDR3, the DNA is TGTGCCAGCAGCGTAAATCAGGGTGCCTATGGCTACACCTTC. It specifies CASSVNQGAYGYTF.

The rearrangement links TRBV7-3 to TRBJ1-1; a weak D match, TRBD1 (6 bases). Trimming cost V 4 bases and J 0 bases, with 18 bases left between them. Germline V CDR1 and CDR2: SGHTA, FQGTGA. CDR3 length: 17 amino acids. The CDR3 here is CASSSKSGAGLNTEAFF. CDR3 nucleotides: TGTGCCAGCAGCTCTAAATCAGGGGCAGGTTTGAACACTGAAGCTTTCTTT.

The chain is built from TRBV6-1 and TRBJ1-6; possible D gene TRBD1, 6 bases. The germline V and J ends were trimmed by 3 bases and 6 bases, with 27 bases remaining between them. This CDR3 comprises 20 residues. Germline CDR1 and CDR2: MNHNS and SASEGT. The CDR3 region has the DNA TGTGCCAGCAGTGACCGACAGGCCTTAAGGCCATCGGGTCGTAATTCACCCCTCCACTTT. The encoded protein is CASSDRQALRPSGRNSPLHF.

The J gene is TRBJ1-3, the V gene TRBV30; D unclear. The germline V and J ends were trimmed by 2 bases and 0 bases, with 5 bases remaining between them. Germline V gene lookup returns CDR1 GTSNPN and CDR2 SVGIG (reference sequence). This CDR3 comprises 13 residues. The CDR3 sequence: CAWSSFSGNTIYF. CDR3 DNA: TGTGCCTGGAGTTCCTTCTCTGGAAACACCATATATTTT.

The chain recombines TRBV28 with TRBJ2-5; 7 bases line up with TRBD1. Germline V gene data show CDR1 as MDHEN and CDR2 as SYDVKM. Germline trimming cut 8 bases from V and 2 bases from J; bases unmatched to any gene: 11. The CDR3 extends over 15 amino acids. The CDR3 is CASGPGQVQQETQYF. Here the CDR3 DNA reads TGTGCCAGCGGGCCTGGACAGGTACAACAAGAGACCCAGTACTTC.